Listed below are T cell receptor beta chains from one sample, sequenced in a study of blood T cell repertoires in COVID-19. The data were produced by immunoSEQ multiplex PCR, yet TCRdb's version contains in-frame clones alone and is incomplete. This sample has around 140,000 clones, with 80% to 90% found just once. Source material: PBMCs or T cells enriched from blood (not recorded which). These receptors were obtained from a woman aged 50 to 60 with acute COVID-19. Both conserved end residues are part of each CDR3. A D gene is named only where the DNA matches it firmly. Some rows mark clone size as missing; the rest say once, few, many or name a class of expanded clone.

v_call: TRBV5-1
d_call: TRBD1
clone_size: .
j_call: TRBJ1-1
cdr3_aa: CASSQSGGRLTEAFF
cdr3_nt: TGCGCCAGCAGCCAATCAGGGGGCCGGCTCACTGAAGCTTTCTTT

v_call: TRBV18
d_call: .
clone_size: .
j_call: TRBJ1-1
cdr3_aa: CASSLPGATEAFF
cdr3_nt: TGTGCCAGCTCACTCCCAGGGGCCACTGAAGCTTTCTTT

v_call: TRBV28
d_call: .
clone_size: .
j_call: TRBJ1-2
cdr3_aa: CASSPLQGLQVLYGYTF
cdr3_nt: TGTGCCAGCAGCCCCCTACAGGGACTACAAGTCCTCTATGGCTACACCTTC

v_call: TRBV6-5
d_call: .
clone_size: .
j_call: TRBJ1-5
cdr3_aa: CASIRGAQGNQPQHF
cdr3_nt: TGTGCCAGCATCAGGGGCGCCCAGGGCAATCAGCCCCAGCATTTT

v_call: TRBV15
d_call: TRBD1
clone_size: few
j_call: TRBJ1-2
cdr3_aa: CATSRDSGTGGAGDGYTF
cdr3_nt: TGTGCCACCAGCAGGGATTCCGGGACAGGGGGCGCCGGTGATGGCTACACCTTC

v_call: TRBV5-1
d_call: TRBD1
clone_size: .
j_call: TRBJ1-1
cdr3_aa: CASSLQGRDTEAFF
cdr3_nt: TGCGCCAGCAGCCTACAGGGGCGCGACACTGAAGCTTTCTTT

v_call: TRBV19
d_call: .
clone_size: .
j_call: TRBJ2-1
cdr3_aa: CASSSIGSTKYNEQFF
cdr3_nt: TGTGCCAGTAGTAGCATAGGGAGTACGAAGTACAATGAGCAGTTCTTC

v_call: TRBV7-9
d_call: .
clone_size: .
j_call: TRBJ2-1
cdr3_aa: CASSRDSLNEQFF
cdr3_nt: TGTGCCAGCAGCCGAGACAGCTTGAATGAGCAGTTCTTC

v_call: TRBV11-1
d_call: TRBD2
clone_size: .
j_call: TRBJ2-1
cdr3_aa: CASSLAEGSGIYNEQFF
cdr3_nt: TGTGCCAGCAGCTTAGCCGAGGGTAGCGGGATATACAATGAGCAGTTCTTC

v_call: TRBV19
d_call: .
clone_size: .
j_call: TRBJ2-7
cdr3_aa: CASSIAIKRSYEQYF
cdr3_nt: TGTGCCAGTAGTATAGCGATTAAGAGGTCCTACGAGCAGTACTTC

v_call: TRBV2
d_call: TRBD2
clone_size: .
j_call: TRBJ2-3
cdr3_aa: CASSVSGGTDTQYF
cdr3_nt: TGTGCCAGCAGTGTGAGCGGGGGCACAGATACGCAGTATTTT

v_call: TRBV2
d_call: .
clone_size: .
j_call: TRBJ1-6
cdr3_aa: CASQKTGHPNSPLHF
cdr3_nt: TGTGCCAGCCAAAAGACGGGACACCCTAATTCACCCCTCCACTTT

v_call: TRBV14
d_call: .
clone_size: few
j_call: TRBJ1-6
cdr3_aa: CASSQERGRGSPLHF
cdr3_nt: TGTGCCAGCAGCCAAGAGAGGGGGAGGGGCTCACCCCTCCACTTT

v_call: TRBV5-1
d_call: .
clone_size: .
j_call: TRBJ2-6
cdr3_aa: CASSLAVSGANVLTF
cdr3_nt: TGCGCCAGCAGCTTGGCCGTCTCTGGGGCCAACGTCCTGACTTTC

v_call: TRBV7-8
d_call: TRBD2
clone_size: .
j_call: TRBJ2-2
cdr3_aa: CASSPRRGGPLGGELFF
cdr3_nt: TGTGCCAGCAGCCCCCGGCGGGGGGGACCGTTAGGAGGGGAGCTGTTTTTT

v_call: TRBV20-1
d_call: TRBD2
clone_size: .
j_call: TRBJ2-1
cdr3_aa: CSASTAGGPFNEQFF
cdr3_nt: TGCAGTGCTAGTACGGCGGGAGGTCCCTTCAATGAGCAGTTCTTC

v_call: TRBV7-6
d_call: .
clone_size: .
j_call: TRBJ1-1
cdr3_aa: CATSHRVPGITEAFF
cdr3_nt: TGTGCCACCAGTCACAGGGTCCCAGGGATCACTGAAGCTTTCTTT

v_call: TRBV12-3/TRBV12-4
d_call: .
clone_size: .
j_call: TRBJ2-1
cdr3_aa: CASSFEYNEQFF
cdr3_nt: TGTGCCAGCAGTTTCGAGTACAATGAGCAGTTCTTC

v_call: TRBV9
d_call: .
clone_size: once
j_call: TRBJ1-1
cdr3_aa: CASSRNRAGTEAFF
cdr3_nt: TGTGCCAGCAGCCGAAACAGGGCGGGCACTGAAGCTTTCTTT

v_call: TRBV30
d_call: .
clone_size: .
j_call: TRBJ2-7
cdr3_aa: CAWSVAYYEQYF
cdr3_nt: TGTGCCTGGAGTGTAGCTTACTACGAGCAGTACTTC

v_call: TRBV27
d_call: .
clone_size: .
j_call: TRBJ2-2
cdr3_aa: CASSLSIGNSGNTGELFF
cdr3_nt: TGTGCCAGCAGTTTATCGATCGGTAATAGCGGAAACACCGGGGAGCTGTTTTTT

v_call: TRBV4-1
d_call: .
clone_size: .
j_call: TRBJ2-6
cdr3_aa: CASSQDTGRPSLGGANVLTF
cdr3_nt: TGCGCCAGCAGCCAAGATACAGGCAGGCCCTCGCTTGGGGGGGCCAACGTCCTGACTTTC

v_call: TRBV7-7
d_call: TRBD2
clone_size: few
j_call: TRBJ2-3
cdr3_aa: CASSPGGAGGADTQYF
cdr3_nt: TGTGCCAGCAGCCCTGGGGGAGCGGGAGGGGCAGATACGCAGTATTTT

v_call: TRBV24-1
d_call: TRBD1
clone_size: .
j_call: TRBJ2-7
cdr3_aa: CATSVGTGGSYEQYF
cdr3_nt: TGTGCCACCAGTGTCGGGACAGGGGGCTCCTACGAGCAGTACTTC

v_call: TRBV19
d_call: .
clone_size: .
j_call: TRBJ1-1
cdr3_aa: CASSLQINTEAFF
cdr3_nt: TGTGCCAGTAGTCTCCAGATCAACACTGAAGCTTTCTTT

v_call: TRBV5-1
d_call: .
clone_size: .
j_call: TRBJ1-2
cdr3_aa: CASSFGTNYGYTF
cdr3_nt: TGCGCCAGCAGCTTTGGCACAAACTATGGCTACACCTTC

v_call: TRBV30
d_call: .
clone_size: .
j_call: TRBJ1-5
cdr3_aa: CAWSVLGGQPQHF
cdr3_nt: TGTGCCTGGAGTGTACTGGGGGGGCAGCCCCAGCATTTT